The count of the clone carrying this T cell receptor beta chain is one. Antigen unknown. PCR used 60 Vbeta primers and 13 Jbeta primers. Measured with immunoSEQ multiplex PCR; TCRdb has only the in-frame clones, and not every one. The sample yields about 150,000 clones, about 60% seen once. CDR1 SGHDT and CDR2 YYEEEE come from the germline V gene. The CDR3 covers 15 residues. Trimming at V came to 3 bases and at J to 4 bases, leaving 3 bases not matched to a gene. The sample belongs to a study of cytomegalovirus exposure and HLA in healthy donors. Study-wide findings and caveats: Cytomegalovirus association was listed for 150 to 200 TCR beta chains. In a later analysis, HLA-C alleles had the fewest associated TCRs, DRB1 alleles the most. In an earlier analysis, productive rearrangement rates for most beta V segments clustered near 87% or 30%.

This clonotype was sampled from a woman aged 55-70 years in good health and CMV-seropositive. This chain uses TRBV5-6 with TRBJ2-1; 11 bases align to TRBD2. Sequencing used PBMCs. The CDR3 DNA follows: TGTGCCAGCAGCTCCGGGACTAGCGGTTACAATGAGCAGTTCTTC. Protein sequence: CASSSGTSGYNEQFF.